This T cell receptor beta chain was observed in a study of shared clonotypes between healthy human individuals. V gave up 1 base and J gave up 0 bases, with 7 bases separating them. The CDR3 is 15 amino acids. The germline CDR1 and CDR2 sequences are SEHNR and FQNEAQ (reference sequence). Clones were read by immunoSEQ multiplex PCR, and TCRdb kept only the in-frame ones, dropping some. This sample has more than 2 million clones, with 95% found just once. The chain couples TRBV7-9 to TRBJ1-5, with D uncertain. The specimen was naive CD4+ T cells sorted from blood. As for subset: CD45RA+ positively selected. The clonotype was recovered from a man aged 18-30 years in good health. CDR3 region: CASSLGKASNQPQHF. DNA for the CDR3: TGTGCCAGCAGCTTAGGCAAGGCTAGCAATCAGCCCCAGCATTTT.